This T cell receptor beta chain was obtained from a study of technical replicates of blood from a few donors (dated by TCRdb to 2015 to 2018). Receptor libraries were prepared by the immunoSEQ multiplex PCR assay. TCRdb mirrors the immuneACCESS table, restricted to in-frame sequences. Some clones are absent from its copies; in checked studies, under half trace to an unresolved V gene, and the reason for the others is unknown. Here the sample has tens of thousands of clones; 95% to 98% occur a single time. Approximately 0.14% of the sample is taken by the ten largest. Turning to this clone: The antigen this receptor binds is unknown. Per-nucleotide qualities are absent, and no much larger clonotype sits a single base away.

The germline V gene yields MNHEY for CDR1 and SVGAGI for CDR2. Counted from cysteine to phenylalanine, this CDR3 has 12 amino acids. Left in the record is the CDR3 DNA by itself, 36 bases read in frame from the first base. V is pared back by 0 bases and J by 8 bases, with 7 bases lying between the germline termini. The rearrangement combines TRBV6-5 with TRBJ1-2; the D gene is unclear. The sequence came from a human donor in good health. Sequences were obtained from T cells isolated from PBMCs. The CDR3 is CASSYSSVGYTF. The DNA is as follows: TGTGCCAGCAGTTACTCGAGTGTAGGCTACACCTTC.